These 31 T cell receptor beta chains came from one sample sequenced in a study of regulatory T cells in long-lasting Graves disease. The time point: newly diagnosed GD, antithyroid drugs for less than 3 months. The TCR library was prepared using RNA isolated from PBMCs. Library construction for TCR beta used iRepertoire HTBI primers and Arm-PCR of CDR3 regions. Each CDR3 protein gets one entry after TCRdb re-called the multiplex PCR reads with MiXCR. Of roughly 560,000 distinct CDR3 sequences in the sample, more than 15% are singletons; the top ten hold roughly 25%. The data also belong to a second study, concerning T cells in Graves' hyperthyroidism and ophthalmopathy.

The sequencing here drew on peripheral blood mononuclear cells (PBMCs), taken at new diagnosis, from a patient treated with antithyroid drugs. Source of these receptors: a woman aged 35-60 years with Graves disease.

The V gene is TRBV12-3 or TRBV12-4, the J gene TRBJ2-3; either TRBD1 or TRBD2 may fit D (5 bases each). Trimming took 7 bases from V and 3 from J, leaving 17 bases between them. This CDR3 has 15 residues. For the CDR3, the DNA is TGTGCCAGCACCCAGGGTTGGGGAGAGACAGATACGCAGTATTTT. Protein: CASTQGWGETDTQYF.

This clonotype has only a few counts. The V and J genes are TRBV3-1 and TRBJ2-3; D remains unclear. Germline V lookup: CDR1 LGHDT, CDR2 YNNKEL (reference sequence). V dropped 5 bases and J dropped 4 bases, with 7 bases sitting between them. CDR3 size: 12 residues. The CDR3 DNA sequence: TGTGCCAGCAGCTCTGCGCCAGATACGCAGTATTTT. This codes for CASSSAPDTQYF.

This clonotype was picked up a small number of times. The CDR3 DNA sequence: TGTGCCAGCAGTCGGGTAGCGGGGGGAATCGTCTACGAGCAGTACTTC. This codes for CASSRVAGGIVYEQYF. The chain couples TRBV7-9 to TRBJ2-7; 10 nucleotides line up with TRBD2. Germline-derived CDR1 and CDR2 are SEHNR and FQNEAQ (reference sequence). The J segment lost 3 bases and the V segment lost 6 bases, leaving 11 bases of the junction unmatched. The CDR3 runs 16 residues.

This clonotype came up a few times. This chain links TRBV27 with TRBJ2-7, with 9 bases matching TRBD2. With V trimmed by 6 bases and J by 2 bases, 5 bases remained unmatched. The CDR3 has 14 residues. In germline, CDR1 is MNHEY, CDR2 SMNVEV (reference sequence). CDR3 region: CASSPLAGAYEQYF. Here the CDR3 DNA reads TGTGCCAGCAGCCCCTTAGCGGGGGCCTACGAGCAGTACTTC.

This chain uses TRBV6-5 with TRBJ1-2, with 9 positions matching TRBD1. This CDR3 is built from 15 residues. The germline V gene encodes CDR1 MNHEY and CDR2 SVGAGI. V was pared by 0 bases and J by 6 bases, with 5 bases of the junction left unmatched. This CDR3 reads CASSYSGQGRNGYTF. The CDR3, as DNA: TGTGCCAGCAGTTACTCGGGACAGGGCCGAAATGGCTACACCTTC.

This chain links TRBV5-1 with TRBJ2-5; D is uncertain. The CDR3 contains 13 residues. The V and J ends lost 2 bases and 4 bases respectively, with 9 bases between them. In germline, CDR1 is SGHRS, CDR2 YFSETQ. The CDR3 coding sequence is TGCGCCAGCAGCTTCGGCCTCAGAGAGACCCAGTACTTC. Translated, it gives CASSFGLRETQYF.

The chain links TRBV20-1 to TRBJ2-1, with D uncertain. V lost 3 bases and J lost 3, with 6 bases in between. Germline lookup yields CDR1 DFQATT and CDR2 SNEGSKA (reference sequence). The CDR3 runs 12 residues. The CDR3, as DNA: TGCAGTGCTAGTGACAACTACAATGAGCAGTTCTTC. This gives the protein CSASDNYNEQFF.

There are a few counts of this clonotype. V and J are TRBV7-8 and TRBJ2-7; D uncertain. The CDR3 loop spans 14 amino acids. V was cut by 0 bases and J by 2 bases, with 8 bases left in between. In germline, CDR1 is SGHVS, CDR2 FQNEAQ. The CDR3 sequence is CASSLAHSPYEQYF. The DNA of the CDR3 is TGTGCCAGCAGCTTAGCGCACAGTCCCTACGAGCAGTACTTC.

This clonotype occurred a few times. The gene calls are TRBV6-2 or TRBV6-3 and TRBJ2-2, with 8 bases aligning to TRBD2. Germline CDR1 is MNHEY and CDR2 is SVGEGT. V lost 8 bases to trimming and J lost 0 bases; unmatched junction nucleotides: 8. The CDR3 runs 16 residues. Here the CDR3 DNA reads TGTGCCAGCCATCTCAAGCGGGGGCCGAACACCGGGGAGCTGTTTTTT. It translates to CASHLKRGPNTGELFF.

This clonotype was detected many times. The V call is TRBV28, the J call TRBJ1-4; D remains unclear. V lost 7 bases, J lost 8 bases, and 23 bases lay in between. The CDR3 spans 16 residues. Per germline, CDR1 MDHEN and CDR2 SYDVKM. The CDR3 DNA sequence: TGTGCCAGCACTGTTAGGTTCTCTAGGAACTACGAAAAACTGTTTTTT. This codes for CASTVRFSRNYEKLFF.

To note about this clonotype: Just one base apart from a much larger clone, this may be a read error. The chain recombines TRBV6-2 or TRBV6-3 with TRBJ1-2, with unresolved D. The V gene's germline CDR1 is MNHEY and CDR2 SVGEGT. V was shortened by 0 bases and J by 7 bases, with 21 bases between the two germline ends. CDR3 length: 17 residues. DNA of the CDR3: TGTGCCAGCAGTTACTCGAAATTCGGTCAGTGGGCTGGTGGCTACACCTTC. Translating it yields CASSYSKFGQWAGGYTF.

Comment on this clonotype: One end of the junction does not line up with germline, which may come from a read error. This chain connects TRBV7-6 to TRBJ2-7, with 12 bases matching TRBD2. Germline loops: CDR1 SGHVS, CDR2 FNYEAQ. The CDR3 is 18 amino acids. In DNA form, the CDR3 reads TGTGCCAGCAGCTTAGGATCCGGGACTAGCGGGTCCTACTACGGGCAGTACTTC. Protein: CASSLGSGTSGSYYGQYF.

This clonotype has a count of ten or more. The chain couples TRBV7-2 to TRBJ2-1, with TRBD2 identical over 7 bases. V gave up 1 base and J gave up 4 bases; unmatched junction bases: 4. The CDR3 has 15 amino acids. Germline V gene data show CDR1 as SGHTA and CDR2 as FQGNSA. The CDR3 here is CASSLVTSRYNEQFF. The CDR3, as DNA: TGTGCCAGCAGCTTAGTGACTAGCCGGTACAATGAGCAGTTCTTC.

The chain has TRBV19 and TRBJ1-4, with TRBD1 as a possible D gene (5 bases). Trimming took off 5 bases at V and 3 bases at J, with 10 bases between the two ends. The CDR3 has 14 residues. CDR1 is LNHDA, CDR2 SQIVND, per germline (reference sequence). In DNA, the CDR3 is TGTGCCAGTAGTCCCTGGGACCCTAATGAAAAACTGTTTTTT. Translated, it gives CASSPWDPNEKLFF.

This clonotype was seen a few times. The V and J genes are TRBV20-1 and TRBJ1-6; TRBD1 might be the D (6 bases). CDR3 length equals 14 residues. The germline gives CDR1 DFQATT, CDR2 SNEGSKA (reference sequence). The ends were cut back, 6 bases at V and 0 bases at J, with 9 bases in the middle. CDR3 in DNA: TGCAGTGCCAAGGACAGCTCCTATAATTCACCCCTCCACTTT. This translates into CSAKDSSYNSPLHF.

This clonotype showed up just a few times. CDR3 nucleotide sequence: TGTGCCACCTCCCCGGGACAGGGAGTGGAGACCCAGTACTTC. This sequence encodes CATSPGQGVETQYF. The J gene is TRBJ2-5, the V gene TRBV19; TRBD1 matches 9 bases. CDR3 length: 14 amino acids. With 10 bases clipped from V and 5 bases from J, the junction kept 11 bases outside the gene matches. Germline V gene data show CDR1 as LNHDA and CDR2 as SQIVND (reference sequence).

V usage is TRBV6-9 and J usage is TRBJ2-5, with D unresolved. V lost 3 bases, J lost 0 bases, and 11 bases lay in between. Per the germline V gene, CDR1 is MNHGY and CDR2 is SVAAGI. The CDR3 loop spans 15 amino acids. The CDR3 region has the DNA TGTGCCAGCAGTTACGGTGGCTCGTACCAAGAGACCCAGTACTTC. It yields the protein CASSYGGSYQETQYF.

This clonotype was recorded at least ten times. The V gene is TRBV3-1, the J gene TRBJ2-5, with 7 bases lining up with TRBD2. CDR3 size: 15 residues. Per the germline V gene, CDR1 is LGHDT and CDR2 is YNNKEL (reference sequence). V lost 3 bases to trimming and J lost 1 base; unmatched junction nucleotides: 5. The CDR3 loop reads CASSHRGVGQETQYF. The CDR3 DNA is TGTGCCAGCAGCCATCGGGGGGTGGGCCAAGAGACCCAGTACTTC.

A word on this clonotype: Since no conserved phenylalanine or tryptophan closes the CDR3, a read error is the likely cause. The chain carries TRBV12-3 or TRBV12-4 and TRBJ1-5; D remains unclear. Trimming shortened V by 3 bases and J by 0 bases, and 9 bases separated the two germline ends. The CDR3 spans 15 residues. The CDR3 region has the DNA TGTGCCAGCAGTTTCGAGGAACCTAGCAATCAGCCCCAGCATTCT. The encoded protein is CASSFEEPSNQPQHS.

The V call is TRBV12-5, the J call TRBJ2-3; no clear D gene. Trimming shortened V by 6 bases and J by 5 bases, and 15 bases separated the two germline ends. CDR3 length equals 14 residues. In germline, CDR1 is LGHNT, CDR2 FRNRAP. The CDR3 nucleotides are TGTGCTAGTGGGGCTCCACAGCCGCGAGATACGCAGTATTTT. This sequence encodes CASGAPQPRDTQYF.

This clonotype was recorded a few times. The CDR3 loop reads CASSYSPGGIYGYTF. The CDR3 coding sequence is TGTGCCAGCAGTTACTCGCCAGGGGGCATCTATGGCTACACCTTC. This sequence joins TRBV12-3 or TRBV12-4 and TRBJ1-2, with 8 bases lining up with TRBD1. The V gene end was trimmed by 4 bases and the J gene end by 4 bases; junction bases not matched to a gene: 8. This CDR3 region has 15 residues.

In its sample, this clonotype was seen a few times. This rearrangement joins TRBV15 to TRBJ1-2; the match to TRBD1 covers 8 bases. Germline-derived CDR1 and CDR2 are LNHNV and YYDKDF (reference sequence). V lost 3 bases to trimming and J lost 8 bases; unmatched junction nucleotides: 8. CDR3 length: 14 amino acids. Here the CDR3 DNA reads TGTGCCACCAGCAGGGTTGGGACAGGAGGGGGCTACACCTTC. Protein product: CATSRVGTGGGYTF.

In this sample, this clonotype turned up many times. The chain uses TRBV6-1 and TRBJ1-3; 8 nucleotides line up with TRBD1. The germline V gene encodes CDR1 MNHNS and CDR2 SASEGT. V lost 6 bases to trimming and J lost 3 bases; unmatched junction nucleotides: 10. The CDR3 runs 16 residues. For the CDR3, the DNA is TGTGCCAGCAGGGACAGGGCTGGCTTCGGTGGAAACACCATATATTTT. It encodes CASRDRAGFGGNTIYF.

This clonotype was counted a few times. The V gene is TRBV19, the J gene TRBJ1-2; TRBD1 agrees at 8 bases. This CDR3 comprises 13 residues. CDR1 LNHDA and CDR2 SQIVND come from the germline V gene (reference sequence). Losses at the gene ends were 4 bases for V and 8 bases for J; bases not matched to a gene: 6. The CDR3 region is CASSTSGGEGYTF. CDR3 in DNA: TGTGCCAGTAGTACCTCAGGGGGCGAGGGCTACACCTTC.

The CDR3 region is CASSGLKAGEETQYF. CDR3 nucleotide sequence: TGCGCCAGCAGCGGGTTAAAGGCAGGGGAAGAGACCCAGTACTTC. The chain recombines TRBV4-1 with TRBJ2-5; D is perhaps TRBD1 (6 bases). Germline CDR1 MGHRA, CDR2 YSYEKL. V was shortened by 5 bases and J by 3 bases, with 16 bases between the two germline ends. This CDR3 has 15 residues.

This clonotype showed up many times. The chain recombines TRBV2 with TRBJ1-4; a possible D gene is TRBD1 (6 bases). The CDR3 is made up of 15 amino acids. The V gene's germline CDR1 is SNHLY and CDR2 FYNNEI. V was trimmed by 6 bases and J by 3 bases, leaving 14 bases between them. The CDR3: CASSEGGGPNEKLFF. CDR3 nucleotides: TGTGCCAGCAGCGAGGGGGGGGGGCCTAATGAAAAACTGTTTTTT.

This clonotype was seen repeatedly, ten times or more. The chain joins TRBV28 to TRBJ1-6, with a weak D call TRBD1 (5 bases). CDR3 length: 15 residues. Per germline, CDR1 MDHEN and CDR2 SYDVKM. Trimming pared 5 bases from V and 9 bases from J, leaving 17 bases between. The CDR3 DNA reads TGTGCCAGCAGTGAGGGACGGCTGCTTCCTTCACCCCTCCACTTT. It codes for CASSEGRLLPSPLHF.

Many counts were recorded for this clonotype. The chain recombines TRBV20-1 with TRBJ1-6; D is perhaps TRBD1 (6 bases). This CDR3 has 15 residues. Trimming took 3 bases from V and 12 from J, leaving 21 bases between them. Germline V gene data show CDR1 as DFQATT and CDR2 as SNEGSKA (reference sequence). The CDR3 region is CSARTGASPPEPLHF. The CDR3 nucleotides are TGCAGTGCTAGGACAGGTGCTTCTCCTCCGGAACCCCTCCACTTT.

There are many counts of this clonotype. The V and J genes are TRBV12-3 or TRBV12-4 and TRBJ1-1; D is unresolved. CDR3 size: 15 residues. With 0 bases removed from V and 8 bases from J, the gap between germline ends came to 16 bases. The CDR3 loop reads CASSLAHHGSGEAFF. DNA for the CDR3: TGTGCCAGCAGTTTAGCGCATCACGGTTCGGGAGAAGCTTTCTTT.

The table lists this clonotype with many counts. The genes are TRBV6-5 and TRBJ1-1, with 8 bases fitting TRBD1. This CDR3 is built from 14 residues. Germline V lookup: CDR1 MNHEY, CDR2 SVGAGI. Losses at the gene ends were 4 bases for V and 0 bases for J; bases not matched to a gene: 1. The CDR3 here is CASSWGQVNTEAFF. In DNA form, the CDR3 reads TGTGCCAGCAGTTGGGGACAGGTGAACACTGAAGCTTTCTTT.

This clonotype was seen many times. V and J are TRBV6-5 and TRBJ2-3; D is ambiguous. The length of the CDR3 is 14 residues. The germline gives CDR1 MNHEY, CDR2 SVGAGI. The ends were cut back, 0 bases at V and 4 bases at J, with 8 bases in the middle. The CDR3 loop is CASSYSMRPDTQYF. The CDR3 DNA follows: TGTGCCAGCAGTTACTCGATGCGGCCAGATACGCAGTATTTT.